Detailed here is one T cell receptor beta chain. V lost 5 bases and J lost 4, with 11 bases in between. There are 13 residues in the CDR3. The V gene's germline CDR1 is SNHLY and CDR2 FYNNEI. This sample was included in a study of PD-1 blockade in classical Hodgkin lymphoma. Study-wide context: Nivolumab was given intravenously to patients at 3 mg/kg every 2 weeks.

Every patient had relapsed following autologous stem cell transplantation, and cohorts differed in brentuximab vedotin exposure. TCRdb keeps only in-frame clones here, not all; method: immunoSEQ multiplex PCR. The sample includes about 24,000 clones, around 80% of them seen just once. Sequencing used peripheral blood mononuclear cells (PBMCs), obtained before the second cycle of nivolumab. This rearrangement joins TRBV2 to TRBJ2-5; D not resolved. The origin of this receptor is a human donor with classical Hodgkin lymphoma. DNA of the CDR3: TGTGCCAGCAGTATCCCAGTAGGAGAGACCCAGTACTTC. Its protein is CASSIPVGETQYF.